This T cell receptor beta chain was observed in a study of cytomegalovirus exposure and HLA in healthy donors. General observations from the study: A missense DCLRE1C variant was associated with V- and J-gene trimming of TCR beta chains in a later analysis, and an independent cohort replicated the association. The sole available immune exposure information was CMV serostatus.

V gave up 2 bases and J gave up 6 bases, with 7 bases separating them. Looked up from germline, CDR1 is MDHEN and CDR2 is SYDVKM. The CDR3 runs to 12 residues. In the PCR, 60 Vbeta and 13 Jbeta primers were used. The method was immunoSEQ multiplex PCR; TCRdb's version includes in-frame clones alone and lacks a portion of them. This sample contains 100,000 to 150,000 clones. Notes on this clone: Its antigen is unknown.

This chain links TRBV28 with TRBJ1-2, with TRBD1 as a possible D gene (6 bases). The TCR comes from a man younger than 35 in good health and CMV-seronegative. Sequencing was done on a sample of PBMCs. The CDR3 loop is CASSLQGNGYTF. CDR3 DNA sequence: TGTGCCAGCAGTTTACAGGGGAATGGCTACACCTTC.